This TCR beta chain is drawn from a study of T cells expressing NK-cell markers. TCRdb processed the 5' RACE reads again and assigns one entry to each CDR3 protein, with no DNA. This listing includes about 440,000 distinct CDR3 sequences. This CDR3 region has 16 residues. In germline, CDR1 is MNHEY, CDR2 SMNVEV (reference sequence). This chain links TRBV27 with TRBJ2-7; TCRdb designates TRBD2, a call that cannot be tested without DNA. The TCR comes from a woman between 18 and 70 years old in good health. Sample: blood T cells: a sorted CD56 or NKG2C T cell subset, CD4+ or CD8+ T cells, or bulk PBMC T cells (not recorded which). This CDR3 is CASSLTSGVLAYEQYF.